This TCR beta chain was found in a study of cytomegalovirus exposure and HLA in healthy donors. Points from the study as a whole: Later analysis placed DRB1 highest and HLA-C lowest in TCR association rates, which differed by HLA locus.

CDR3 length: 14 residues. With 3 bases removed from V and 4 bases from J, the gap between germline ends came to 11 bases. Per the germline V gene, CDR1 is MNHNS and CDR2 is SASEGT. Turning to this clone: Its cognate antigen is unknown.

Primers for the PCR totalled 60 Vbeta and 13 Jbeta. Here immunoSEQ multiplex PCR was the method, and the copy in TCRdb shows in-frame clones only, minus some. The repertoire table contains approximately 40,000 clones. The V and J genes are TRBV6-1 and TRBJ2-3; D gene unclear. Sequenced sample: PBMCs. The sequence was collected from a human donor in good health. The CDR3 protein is CASSDFQAADTQYF. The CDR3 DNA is TGTGCCAGCAGTGACTTTCAGGCCGCAGATACGCAGTATTTT.